The entry below gives a single TCR beta chain sequence along with its context. The antigen remains undetermined. This sample stems from a study of response to subunit inactivated influenza vaccine. General study findings and limits: T cells newly recruited by each seasonal influenza vaccination are few, the authors suggested.

V was cut by 4 bases and J by 2 bases, with 17 bases left in between. Germline CDR1 LGHDT, CDR2 YNNKEL (reference sequence). This CDR3 region has 16 residues. TCRdb reprocessed the RT-PCR reads via MiXCR and lists one record per CDR3 protein. The sample holds 650,000 to 700,000 distinct CDR3 sequences, about a sixth seen once. This specimen consisted of PBMCs from blood, obtained 11 to 12 days after vaccination. J is TRBJ1-2 and V is TRBV3-1, with D maybe TRBD1 (6 bases). The source of this sequence is a man aged 50 or older who received an inactivated influenza vaccine. In DNA, the CDR3 is TGTGCCAGCAGCCCGGCCAGGGGCCAGGTAAACTATGGCTACACCTTC. This sequence encodes CASSPARGQVNYGYTF.